Listed here are 18 T cell receptor beta chains from one sample, sequenced in a study of T-cell memory formation after mild COVID-19 (dated by TCRdb to the early 2020s). Library prep was done by 5' RACE. Sequencing was carried out with an Illumina NovaSeq 6000. TCRdb passed the public sequencing reads through fastp at Q25 and MiXCR, retaining productive beta sequences. CDR3 protein duplicates are merged, each entry listing the most common genes and DNA. The sample data list about 320,000 distinct CDR3 sequences, and 14% of these were observed just once. The top ten hold around 20% of the sample. Sequencing was performed on PBMCs or a T cell subset sorted from them (not recorded which). These receptors all stem from a man aged 18 to 35 who had mild COVID-19 (a few samples of this study predate the infection). The sample titles of this study are shuffled in the database, so cell type and time point are left out; the donor was told from shared clones.

This clonotype was seen a few times. V usage is TRBV7-6 and J usage is TRBJ2-7, with TRBD1 as a possible D gene (6 bases). V was shortened by 2 bases and J by 7 bases, with 12 bases between the two germline ends. The CDR3 length is 13 residues. CDR1 is SGHVS and CDR2 is FNYEAQ in the germline V gene. CDR3 amino acids: CASSLTGPGEQYV. For the CDR3, the DNA is TGTGCCAGCAGCTTAACAGGGCCGGGAGAGCAGTACGTC.

The gene calls are TRBV6-6 and TRBJ1-5, with no clear D. This CDR3 spans 14 amino acids. The germline V gene encodes CDR1 MNHNY and CDR2 SVGAGI (reference sequence). V shed 2 bases and J shed 1 base, with 6 bases lying between them. This chain's CDR3 is CASSYGESNQPQHF. The CDR3 region has the DNA TGTGCCAGCAGTTACGGGGAAAGCAATCAGCCCCAGCATTTT.

The chain uses TRBV7-3 and TRBJ2-3, with D perhaps matching TRBD2 (5 bases). Trimming removed 4 bases at V and 8 bases at J, with 10 bases between. Germline loops: CDR1 SGHTA, CDR2 FQGTGA. The CDR3 contains 12 residues. The chain's CDR3 is CASSSLGVTQYF. As DNA, the CDR3 is TGTGCCAGCAGCTCCCTCGGGGTTACGCAGTATTTT.

This chain links TRBV2 with TRBJ2-3; TRBD2 matches 7 bases. The CDR3 loop spans 17 amino acids. CDR1 and CDR2 (germline): SNHLY, FYNNEI. The V and J ends lost 0 bases and 0 bases, in that order; junction bases with no gene match: 6. Here the CDR3 reads CASSEALRTSSTDTQYF. The CDR3 DNA follows: TGTGCCAGCAGTGAAGCGCTCCGGACTAGTAGCACAGATACGCAGTATTTT.

This clonotype was counted ten times or more. This sequence joins TRBV5-1 and TRBJ2-5; perhaps TRBD1 as D (6 bases). Looked up from germline, CDR1 is SGHRS and CDR2 is YFSETQ. This CDR3 contains 14 residues. V was shortened by 7 bases and J by 0 bases, with 13 bases between the two germline ends. Here the CDR3 reads CASQSTGYQETQYF. CDR3 nucleotide sequence: TGCGCCAGCCAAAGTACAGGGTACCAAGAGACCCAGTACTTC.

The chain has TRBV6-5 and TRBJ2-7; D possibly matches TRBD1 or TRBD2 (5 bases each). Trimming removed 0 bases from V and 6 bases from J, with 15 bases in between. Germline V CDR1 and CDR2: MNHEY, SVGAGI. The CDR3 covers 15 residues. DNA of the CDR3: TGTGCCAGCAGTTACTCGAGTACGGGGCGAGGCGAGCAGTACGTC. It codes for CASSYSSTGRGEQYV.

This clonotype was counted between two and nine times. The rearrangement uses TRBV12-3 or TRBV12-4 and TRBJ1-2, with 8 bases matching TRBD1. This CDR3 spans 13 amino acids. The V segment lost 7 bases and the J segment 5 bases; nucleotides outside the gene matches: 6. The CDR3: CASTFGQGYGYTF. For the CDR3, the DNA is TGTGCCAGCACCTTCGGACAGGGATATGGCTACACCTTC.

There are a few counts of this clonotype. This chain joins TRBV6-2 or TRBV6-3 and TRBJ2-1, with D tentatively TRBD2 (7 bases). The CDR3 covers 18 residues. Germline CDR1 is MNHEY and CDR2 is SVGEGT. The V end lost 4 bases, the J end lost 3 bases, and 22 bases lay between the germline ends. CDR3 sequence: CASSFSWISGGVYNEQFF. As DNA, the CDR3 is TGTGCCAGCAGTTTCTCGTGGATCTCGGGGGGCGTCTACAATGAGCAGTTCTTC.

The rearrangement joins TRBV2 to TRBJ2-3, with 7 bases lining up with TRBD1. This CDR3 region has 12 residues. The ends lost 5 bases at V and 5 bases at J; junction bases unmatched: 1. Germline V CDR1 and CDR2: SNHLY, FYNNEI. Here the CDR3 DNA reads TGTGCCAGCAGTTGGACAGGAGATACGCAGTATTTT. It yields the protein CASSWTGDTQYF.

This clonotype was observed a handful of times. The chain has TRBV6-1 and TRBJ2-7; D is undetermined. Germline values: CDR1 MNHNS, CDR2 SASEGT. The CDR3 extends over 13 amino acids. V lost 6 bases and J 3 bases, leaving 12 bases between the germline ends. For the CDR3, the DNA is TGTGCCAGCAGCCCGACTGCTTACTACGAGCAGTACTTC. This translates into CASSPTAYYEQYF.

J is TRBJ2-7 and V is TRBV6-5; tentative D call: TRBD2 (6 bases). CDR1 and CDR2 (germline): MNHEY, SVGAGI. The CDR3 has 15 residues. V lost 2 bases and J lost 3, with 14 bases in between. CDR3 amino acids: CASSYETSSLYEQYF. The CDR3, as DNA: TGTGCCAGCAGTTACGAGACTAGTAGCCTCTACGAGCAGTACTTC.

This clonotype was found a few times. The V gene is TRBV7-9, the J gene TRBJ2-2; 9 bases line up with TRBD2. CDR1 and CDR2 from the germline V gene are SEHNR and FQNEAQ (reference sequence). This CDR3 contains 18 residues. The junction had 14 bases not matched to a gene; V was cut back by 5 bases and J by 4 bases. DNA of the CDR3: TGTGCCAGCAGCCCCCCTCGGGCGGGGGGGCCCGGCACCGGGGAGCTGTTTTTT. Translation: CASSPPRAGGPGTGELFF.

This clonotype turned up a few times. This chain uses TRBV20-1 with TRBJ1-6, with D possibly matching TRBD1 (6 bases). The CDR3 has 15 residues. Germline V gives CDR1 DFQATT, CDR2 SNEGSKA (reference sequence). Deletions cut 4 bases from V and 8 bases from J, with 18 bases between. The CDR3 nucleotides read TGCAGTGCTATTCACTTCGACAGGATCCATTCACCCCTCCACTTT. Protein: CSAIHFDRIHSPLHF.

This clonotype was counted a few times. J is TRBJ1-1 and V is TRBV5-1; 8 bases align to TRBD1. Germline trimming cut 4 bases from V and 8 bases from J; bases unmatched to any gene: 7. The CDR3 loop spans 13 amino acids. Germline CDR1 and CDR2: SGHRS and YFSETQ. The CDR3 sequence is CASSQTGEEEAFF. CDR3 in DNA: TGCGCCAGCAGCCAGACAGGGGAGGAGGAAGCTTTCTTT.

The gene calls are TRBV4-1 and TRBJ1-3; D might be TRBD1 (6 bases). There are 20 residues in the CDR3. V was shortened by 6 bases and J by 5 bases, with 32 bases between the two germline ends. CDR1 is MGHRA and CDR2 is YSYEKL in the germline V gene. The CDR3 sequence is CASSPLQGKGNLFPRNTIYF. In DNA, the CDR3 is TGCGCCAGCAGTCCGTTACAGGGTAAAGGCAACTTGTTCCCCAGAAACACCATATATTTT.

J is TRBJ1-4 and V is TRBV7-8; unclear D gene. The CDR3 consists of 16 residues. Per germline, CDR1 SGHVS and CDR2 FQNEAQ. The V gene lost 5 bases and the J gene lost 0 bases, with 13 bases spanning the gap. The CDR3 DNA is TGTGCCAGCAGCCAGCGCCGTATTGCAACTAATGAAAAACTGTTTTTT. Amino acid sequence: CASSQRRIATNEKLFF.

This clonotype was seen more than once but under ten times. DNA for the CDR3: TGCGCCAGCAGCCCCGTTCGTGGGGCCAACGTCCTGACTTTC. It yields the protein CASSPVRGANVLTF. This chain connects TRBV4-3 to TRBJ2-6, with D hard to call. The ends were cut back, 4 bases at V and 3 bases at J, with 7 bases in the middle. The CDR3 is made up of 14 amino acids. CDR1 and CDR2 (germline): LGHNA, YSLEER.

This clonotype was observed a few times. The chain employs TRBV7-9 and TRBJ1-4; 9 bases are a match to TRBD1. The CDR3 contains 15 residues. V shed 6 bases, J shed 6 bases, and the junction held 8 bases outside the gene matches. Germline V gene lookup returns CDR1 SEHNR and CDR2 FQNEAQ (reference sequence). CDR3 in amino acids: CASRSVWTGDEKLFF. The DNA for the CDR3 is TGTGCCAGCAGGTCCGTGTGGACAGGGGATGAAAAACTGTTTTTT.